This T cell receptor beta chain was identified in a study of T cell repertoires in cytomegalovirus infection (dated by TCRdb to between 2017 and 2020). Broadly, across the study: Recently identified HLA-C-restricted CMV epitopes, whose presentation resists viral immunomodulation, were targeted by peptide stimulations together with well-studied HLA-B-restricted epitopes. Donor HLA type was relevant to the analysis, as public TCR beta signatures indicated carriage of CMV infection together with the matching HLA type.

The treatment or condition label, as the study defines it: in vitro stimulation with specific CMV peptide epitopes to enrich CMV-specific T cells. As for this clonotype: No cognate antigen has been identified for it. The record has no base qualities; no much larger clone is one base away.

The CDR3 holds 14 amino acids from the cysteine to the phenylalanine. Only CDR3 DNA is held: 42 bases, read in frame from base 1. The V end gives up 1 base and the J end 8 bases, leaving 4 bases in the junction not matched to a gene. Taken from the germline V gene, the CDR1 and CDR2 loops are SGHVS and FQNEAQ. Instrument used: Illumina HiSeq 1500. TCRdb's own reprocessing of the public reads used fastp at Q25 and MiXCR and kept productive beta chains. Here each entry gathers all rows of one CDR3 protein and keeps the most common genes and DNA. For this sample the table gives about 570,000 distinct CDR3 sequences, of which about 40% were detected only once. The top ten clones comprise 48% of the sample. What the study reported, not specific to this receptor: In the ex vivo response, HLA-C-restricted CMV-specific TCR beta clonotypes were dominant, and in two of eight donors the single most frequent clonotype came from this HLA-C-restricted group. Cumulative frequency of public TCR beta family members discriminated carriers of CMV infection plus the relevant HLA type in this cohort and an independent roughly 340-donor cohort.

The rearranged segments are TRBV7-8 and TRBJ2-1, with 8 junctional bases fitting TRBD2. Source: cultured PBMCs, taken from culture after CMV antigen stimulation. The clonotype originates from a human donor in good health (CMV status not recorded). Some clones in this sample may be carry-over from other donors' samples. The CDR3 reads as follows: CASSLVHGRDEQFF. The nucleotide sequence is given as TGTGCCAGCAGCTTAGTTCACGGGAGGGATGAGCAGTTCTTC.